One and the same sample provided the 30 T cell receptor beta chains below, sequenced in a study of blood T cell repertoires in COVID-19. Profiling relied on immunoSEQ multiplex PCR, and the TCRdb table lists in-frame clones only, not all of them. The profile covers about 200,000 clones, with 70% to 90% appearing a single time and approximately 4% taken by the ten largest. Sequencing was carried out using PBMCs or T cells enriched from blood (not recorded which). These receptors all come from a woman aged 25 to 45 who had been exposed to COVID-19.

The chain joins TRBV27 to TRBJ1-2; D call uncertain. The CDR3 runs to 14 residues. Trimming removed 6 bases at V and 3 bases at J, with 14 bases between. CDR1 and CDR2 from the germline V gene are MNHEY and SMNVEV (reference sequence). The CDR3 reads CASSRSGGYYGYTF. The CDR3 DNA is TGTGCCAGCAGCAGATCGGGAGGGTACTATGGCTACACCTTC.

The DNA for the CDR3 is TGTGCCACCAGTGCGGCAGGAAAATACGAGCAGTACTTC. This sequence encodes CATSAAGKYEQYF. The rearrangement links TRBV24-1 to TRBJ2-7, with D unclear. Germline lookup yields CDR1 KGHDR and CDR2 SFDVKD. The CDR3 length is 13 residues. The V and J ends lost 5 bases and 4 bases respectively, with 11 bases between them.

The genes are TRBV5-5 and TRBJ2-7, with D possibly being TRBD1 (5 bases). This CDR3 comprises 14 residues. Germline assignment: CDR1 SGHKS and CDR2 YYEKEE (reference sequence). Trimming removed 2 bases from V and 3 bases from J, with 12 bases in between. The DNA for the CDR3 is TGTGCCAGCAGCTTCCCTGGACAAGACTACGAGCAGTACTTC. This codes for CASSFPGQDYEQYF.

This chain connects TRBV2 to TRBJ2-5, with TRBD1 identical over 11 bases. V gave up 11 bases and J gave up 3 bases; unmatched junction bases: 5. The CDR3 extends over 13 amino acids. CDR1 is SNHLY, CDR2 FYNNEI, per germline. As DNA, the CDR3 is TGTGCCGACCGGGACAGGGGGGAAGAGACCCAGTACTTC. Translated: CADRDRGEETQYF.

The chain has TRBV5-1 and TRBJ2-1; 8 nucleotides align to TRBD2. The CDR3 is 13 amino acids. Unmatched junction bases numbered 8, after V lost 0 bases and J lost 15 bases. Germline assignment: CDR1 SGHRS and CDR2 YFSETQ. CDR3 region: CASSLAGGASGFF. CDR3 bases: TGCGCCAGCAGCTTGGCGGGAGGGGCCAGCGGGTTCTTC.

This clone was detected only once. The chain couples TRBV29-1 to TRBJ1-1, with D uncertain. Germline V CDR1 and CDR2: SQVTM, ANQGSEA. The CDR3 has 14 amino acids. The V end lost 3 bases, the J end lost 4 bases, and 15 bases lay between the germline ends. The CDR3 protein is CSVDPGQSITEAFF. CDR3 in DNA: TGCAGCGTTGATCCGGGTCAGAGCATCACTGAAGCTTTCTTT.

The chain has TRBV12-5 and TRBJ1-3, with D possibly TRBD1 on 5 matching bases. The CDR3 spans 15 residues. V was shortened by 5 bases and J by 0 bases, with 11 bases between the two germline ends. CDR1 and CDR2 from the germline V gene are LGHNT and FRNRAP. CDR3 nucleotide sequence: TGTGCTAGTGGTCCGGGACTGCTCTCTGGAAACACCATATATTTT. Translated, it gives CASGPGLLSGNTIYF. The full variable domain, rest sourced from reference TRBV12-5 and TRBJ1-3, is DARVTQTPRHKVTEMGQEVTMRCQPILGHNTVFWYRQTMMQGLELLAYFRNRAPLDDSGMPKDRFSAEMPDATLATLKIQPSEPRDSAVYFCASGPGLLSGNTIYFGEGSWLTVV.

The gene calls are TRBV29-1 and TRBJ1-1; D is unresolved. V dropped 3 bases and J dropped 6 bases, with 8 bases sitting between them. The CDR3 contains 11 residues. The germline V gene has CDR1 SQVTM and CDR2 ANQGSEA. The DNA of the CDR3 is TGCAGCGTTGACGGAGGACCTGAAGCTTTCTTT. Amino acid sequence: CSVDGGPEAFF.

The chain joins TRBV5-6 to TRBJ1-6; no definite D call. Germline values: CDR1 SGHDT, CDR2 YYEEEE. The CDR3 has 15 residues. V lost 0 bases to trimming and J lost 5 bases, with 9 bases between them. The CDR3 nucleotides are TGTGCCAGCAGCTTGGAGTTACGGGATAATTCACCCCTCCACTTT. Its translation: CASSLELRDNSPLHF.

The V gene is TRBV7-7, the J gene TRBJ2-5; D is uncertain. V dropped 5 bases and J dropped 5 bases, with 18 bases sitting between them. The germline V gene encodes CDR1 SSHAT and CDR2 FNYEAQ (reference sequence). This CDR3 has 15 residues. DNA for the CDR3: TGTGCCAGCAGCCCCACCCCATCAAACGGGGAGACCCAGTACTTC. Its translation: CASSPTPSNGETQYF. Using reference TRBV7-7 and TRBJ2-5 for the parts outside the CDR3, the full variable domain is GAGVSQSPRYKVTKRGQDVTLRCDPISSHATLYWYQQALGQGPEFLTYFNYEAQPDKSGLPSDRFSAERPEGSISTLTIQRTEQRDSAMYRCASSPTPSNGETQYFGPGTRLLVL.

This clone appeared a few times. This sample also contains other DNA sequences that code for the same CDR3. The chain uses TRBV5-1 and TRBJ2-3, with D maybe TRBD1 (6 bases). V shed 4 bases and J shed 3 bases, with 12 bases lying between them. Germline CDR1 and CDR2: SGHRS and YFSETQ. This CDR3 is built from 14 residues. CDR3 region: CASSPGQGTDTQYF. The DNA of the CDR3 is TGCGCCAGCAGCCCGGGGCAGGGGACAGATACGCAGTATTTT.

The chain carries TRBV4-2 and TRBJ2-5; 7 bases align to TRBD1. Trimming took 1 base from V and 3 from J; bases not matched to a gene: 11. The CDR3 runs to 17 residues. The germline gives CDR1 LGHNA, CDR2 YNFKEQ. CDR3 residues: CASSQGGPGQRKETQYF. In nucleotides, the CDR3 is TGTGCCAGCAGCCAAGGCGGACCGGGACAGCGAAAAGAGACCCAGTACTTC.

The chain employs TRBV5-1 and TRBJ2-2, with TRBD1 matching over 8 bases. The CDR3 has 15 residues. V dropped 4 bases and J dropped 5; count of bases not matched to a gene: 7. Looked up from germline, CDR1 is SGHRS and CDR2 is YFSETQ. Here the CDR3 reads CASSVGQGVTGELFF. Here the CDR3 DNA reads TGCGCCAGCAGCGTAGGACAGGGCGTGACCGGGGAGCTGTTTTTT.

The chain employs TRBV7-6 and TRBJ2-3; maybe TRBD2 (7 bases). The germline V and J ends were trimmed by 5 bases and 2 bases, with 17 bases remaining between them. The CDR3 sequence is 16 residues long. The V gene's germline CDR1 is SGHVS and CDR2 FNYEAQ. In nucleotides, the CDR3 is TGTGCCAGCAGCCCCCCGGCCGGGGGGCTCACAGATACGCAGTATTTT. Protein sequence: CASSPPAGGLTDTQYF.

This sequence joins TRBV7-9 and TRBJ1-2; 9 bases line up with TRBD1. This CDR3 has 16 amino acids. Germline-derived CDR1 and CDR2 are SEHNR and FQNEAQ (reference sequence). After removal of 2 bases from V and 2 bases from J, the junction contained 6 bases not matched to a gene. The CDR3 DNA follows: TGTGCCAGCAGCTTATCCCTCGGACAGGGGAACTATGGCTACACCTTC. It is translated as CASSLSLGQGNYGYTF.

The CDR3 DNA is TGTGCCAGCAGCTCCAATGAGCAGTTCTTC. Translating gives CASSSNEQFF. The chain is built from TRBV12-3 or TRBV12-4 and TRBJ2-1; D unclear. V was cut by 6 bases and J by 6 bases, with 3 bases left in between. The CDR3 covers 10 residues.

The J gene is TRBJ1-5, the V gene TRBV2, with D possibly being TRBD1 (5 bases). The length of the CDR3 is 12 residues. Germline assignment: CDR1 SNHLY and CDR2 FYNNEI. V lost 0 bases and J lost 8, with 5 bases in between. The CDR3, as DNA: TGTGCCAGCAGTGAAGCAGGGGAGCCCCAGCATTTT. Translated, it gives CASSEAGEPQHF.

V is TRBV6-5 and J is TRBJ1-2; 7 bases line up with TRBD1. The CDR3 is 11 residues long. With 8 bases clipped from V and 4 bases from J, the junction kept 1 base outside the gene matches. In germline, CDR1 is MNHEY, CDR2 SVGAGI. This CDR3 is CASDRAYGYTF. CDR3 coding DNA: TGTGCCAGCGACAGGGCCTATGGCTACACCTTC.

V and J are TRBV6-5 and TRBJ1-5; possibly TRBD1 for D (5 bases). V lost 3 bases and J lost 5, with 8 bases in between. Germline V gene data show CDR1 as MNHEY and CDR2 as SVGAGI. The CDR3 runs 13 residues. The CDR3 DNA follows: TGTGCCAGCAGTTATGACAGATATCAGCCCCAGCATTTT. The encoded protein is CASSYDRYQPQHF.

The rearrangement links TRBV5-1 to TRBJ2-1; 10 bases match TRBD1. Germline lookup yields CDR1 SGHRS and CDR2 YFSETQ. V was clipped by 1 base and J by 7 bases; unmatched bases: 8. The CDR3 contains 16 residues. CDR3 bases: TGCGCCAGCAGCTTGAAGACAGGGGGCATGGGAAATGAGCAGTTCTTC. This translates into CASSLKTGGMGNEQFF.

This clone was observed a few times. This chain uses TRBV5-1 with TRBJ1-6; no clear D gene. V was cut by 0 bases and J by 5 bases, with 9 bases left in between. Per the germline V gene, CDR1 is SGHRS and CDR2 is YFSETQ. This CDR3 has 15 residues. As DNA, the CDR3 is TGCGCCAGCAGCTTGGCGCTCAGTAATAATTCACCCCTCCACTTT. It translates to CASSLALSNNSPLHF.

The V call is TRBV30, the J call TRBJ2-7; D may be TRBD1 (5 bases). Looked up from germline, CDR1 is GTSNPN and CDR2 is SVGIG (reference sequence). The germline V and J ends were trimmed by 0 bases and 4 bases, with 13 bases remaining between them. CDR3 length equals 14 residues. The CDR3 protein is CAWSVRNRLYEQYF. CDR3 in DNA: TGTGCCTGGAGTGTGAGGAACAGGCTGTACGAGCAGTACTTC. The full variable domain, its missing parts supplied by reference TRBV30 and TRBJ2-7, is SQTIHQWPATLVQPVGSPLSLECTVEGTSNPNLYWYRQAAGRGLQLLFYSVGIGQISSEVPQNLSASRPQDRQFILSSKKLLLSDSGFYLCAWSVRNRLYEQYFGPGTRLTVT.

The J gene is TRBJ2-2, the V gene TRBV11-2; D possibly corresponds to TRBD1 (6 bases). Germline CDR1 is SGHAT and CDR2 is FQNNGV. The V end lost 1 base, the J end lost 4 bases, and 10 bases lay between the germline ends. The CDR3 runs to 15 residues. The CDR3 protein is CASSLVLGGTGELFF. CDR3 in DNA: TGTGCCAGCAGCTTAGTCCTAGGGGGCACCGGGGAGCTGTTTTTT. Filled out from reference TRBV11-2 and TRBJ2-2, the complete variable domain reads EAGVAQSPRYKIIEKRQSVAFWCNPISGHATLYWYQQILGQGPKLLIQFQNNGVVDDSQLPKDRFSAERLKGVDSTLKIQPAKLEDSAVYLCASSLVLGGTGELFFGEGSRLTVL.

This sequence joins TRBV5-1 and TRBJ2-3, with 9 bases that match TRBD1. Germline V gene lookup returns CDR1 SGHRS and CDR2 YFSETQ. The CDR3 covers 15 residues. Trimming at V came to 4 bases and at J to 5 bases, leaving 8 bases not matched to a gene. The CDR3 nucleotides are TGCGCCAGCAGCCGTCCGGGACAGGGTGAAGATACGCAGTATTTT. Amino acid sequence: CASSRPGQGEDTQYF.

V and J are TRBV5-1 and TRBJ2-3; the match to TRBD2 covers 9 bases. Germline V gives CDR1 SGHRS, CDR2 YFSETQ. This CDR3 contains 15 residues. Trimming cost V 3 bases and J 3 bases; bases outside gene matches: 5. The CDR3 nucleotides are TGCGCCAGCAGCTCCGCGGGGGGGCGGACAGATACGCAGTATTTT. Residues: CASSSAGGRTDTQYF.

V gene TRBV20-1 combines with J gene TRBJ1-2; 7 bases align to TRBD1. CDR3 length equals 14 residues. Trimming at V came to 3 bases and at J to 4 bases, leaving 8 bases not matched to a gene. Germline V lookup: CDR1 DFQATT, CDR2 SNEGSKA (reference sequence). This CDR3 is CSASSTGERYGYTF. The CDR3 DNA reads TGCAGTGCTAGTTCCACAGGGGAACGCTATGGCTACACCTTC.

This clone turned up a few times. Here the CDR3 reads CAISDGGLSSPLHF. CDR3 nucleotides: TGTGCCATCAGTGATGGAGGGCTAAGCTCACCCCTCCACTTT. This rearrangement joins TRBV10-3 to TRBJ1-6, with D hard to call. Germline V lookup: CDR1 ENHRY, CDR2 SYGVKD. The CDR3 covers 14 residues. With 3 bases removed from V and 10 bases from J, the gap between germline ends came to 13 bases.

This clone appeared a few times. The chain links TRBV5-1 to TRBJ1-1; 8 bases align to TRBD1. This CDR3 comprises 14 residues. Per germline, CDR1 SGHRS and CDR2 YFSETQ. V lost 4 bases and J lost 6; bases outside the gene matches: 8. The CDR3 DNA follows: TGCGCCAGCAGCCCCGGACAGGGCGTCGCTGAAGCTTTCTTT. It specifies CASSPGQGVAEAFF.

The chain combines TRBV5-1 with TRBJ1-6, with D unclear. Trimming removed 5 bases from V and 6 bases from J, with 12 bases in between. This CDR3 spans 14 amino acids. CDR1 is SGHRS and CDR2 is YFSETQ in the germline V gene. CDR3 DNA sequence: TGCGCCAGCAGATCTGAACACCTTAATTCACCCCTCCACTTT. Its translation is CASRSEHLNSPLHF.

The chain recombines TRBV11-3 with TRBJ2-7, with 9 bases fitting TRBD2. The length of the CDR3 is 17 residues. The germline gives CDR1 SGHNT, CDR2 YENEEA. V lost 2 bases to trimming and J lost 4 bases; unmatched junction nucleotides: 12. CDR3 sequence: CASSLPPRGGAGYEQYF. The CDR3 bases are TGTGCCAGCAGCTTACCCCCCCGCGGGGGGGCCGGGTACGAGCAGTACTTC.